This T cell receptor (beta chain) was obtained from a study of post-analysis software for immune sequencing data. Each TCR beta cDNA library carried unique molecular identifiers. Roughly 500,000 cDNA molecules were obtained per 1 to 10 million input T cells. TCRdb used MiXCR to reprocess the PCR reads, holding one entry per CDR3 protein. The sample has roughly 800,000 distinct CDR3 sequences; about 57% are singletons. Study results and caveats: Patients showed TRBV5-6, TRBV5-1 and TRBV20-1 among 4 or 5 TRBV segments more frequent than in controls. Versus controls, multiple sclerosis patients showed significantly lower diversity (normalized Chao1). Same-batch preparations were strongly co-clustered by F measure.

The CDR3 extends over 15 amino acids. Per the germline V gene, CDR1 is LNHNV and CDR2 is YYDKDF (reference sequence). V was cut by 0 bases and J by 5 bases, with 13 bases left in between. This clonotype was counted between two and nine times. Its antigen is currently unknown. The sequencing sample was made of blood. This chain joins TRBV15 and TRBJ2-5; tentatively, D is TRBD1 or TRBD2 (5 bases each). The sequence came from a girl aged 10-17 years with multiple sclerosis. CDR3 residues: CATSRDGTFRETQYF. In nucleotides, the CDR3 is TGTGCCACCAGCAGAGACGGGACCTTTAGGGAGACCCAGTACTTC. Based on the CDR3 plus reference TRBV15 and TRBJ2-5, the full variable domain is DAMVIQNPRYQVTQFGKPVTLSCSQTLNHNVMYWYQQKSSQAPKLLFHYYDKDFNNEADTPDNFQSRRPNTSFCFLDIRSPGLGDTAMYLCATSRDGTFRETQYFGPGTRLLVL.